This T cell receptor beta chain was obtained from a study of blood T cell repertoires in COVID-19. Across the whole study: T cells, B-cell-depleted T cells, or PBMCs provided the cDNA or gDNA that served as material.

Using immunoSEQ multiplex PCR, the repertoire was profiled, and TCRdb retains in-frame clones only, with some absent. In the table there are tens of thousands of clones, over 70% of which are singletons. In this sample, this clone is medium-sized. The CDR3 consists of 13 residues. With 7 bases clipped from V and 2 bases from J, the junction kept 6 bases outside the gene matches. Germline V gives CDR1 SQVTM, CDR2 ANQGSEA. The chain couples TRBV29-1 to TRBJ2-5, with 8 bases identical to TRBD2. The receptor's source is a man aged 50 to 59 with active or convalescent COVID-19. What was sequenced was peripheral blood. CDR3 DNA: TGCAGCGCCCAACTAGCGGCTCAAGAGACCCAGTACTTC. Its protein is CSAQLAAQETQYF.